Listed below are T cell receptor beta chains from one sample, sequenced in a study of cytomegalovirus exposure and HLA in healthy donors. The assay was immunoSEQ multiplex PCR, and TCRdb's table has in-frame clones only and misses some. This table has roughly 180,000 clones, about 80% appearing once. Input material: PBMCs. These TCRs come from a man in his thirties or forties in good health and CMV-seropositive. Each CDR3 is given with its conserved first and last residue. Each record gives: D gene, J gene, V gene, CDR3 length, clone size, CDR3 protein, CDR3 DNA. A D gene is named only where the DNA matches it firmly. Only part of the rows carry a size: once, few, many, or a class if the clone is expanded.

D: TRBD2
J: TRBJ2-5
V: TRBV4-1
length: 16
size: NA
CDR3: CASSPRLAGGQETQYF
DNA: TGCGCCAGCAGCCCCCGACTAGCGGGGGGCCAAGAGACCCAGTACTTC

D: TRBD1
J: TRBJ2-5
V: TRBV7-9
length: 15
size: NA
CDR3: CSSSPGQGALETQYF
DNA: TGTTCCAGCAGCCCAGGACAGGGGGCTCTAGAGACCCAGTACTTC

D: TRBD1
J: TRBJ1-3
V: TRBV6-4
length: 19
size: NA
CDR3: CASSEDRDPYTDSGNTIYF
DNA: TGTGCCAGCAGCGAGGACAGGGATCCGTATACCGACTCTGGAAACACCATATATTTT

D: TRBD2
J: TRBJ2-1
V: TRBV5-1
length: 15
size: few
CDR3: CASSGREGTYNEQFF
DNA: TGCGCCAGCAGCGGGCGGGAGGGCACCTACAATGAGCAGTTCTTC

D: NA
J: TRBJ1-3
V: TRBV7-9
length: 16
size: NA
CDR3: CASIISVESSGNTIYF
DNA: TGTGCCAGCATTATTTCGGTCGAGAGCTCTGGAAACACCATATATTTT

D: NA
J: TRBJ1-3
V: TRBV28
length: 13
size: NA
CDR3: CASSWTERNTIYF
DNA: TGTGCCAGCAGTTGGACTGAGAGAAACACCATATATTTT

D: NA
J: TRBJ2-7
V: TRBV4-3
length: 16
size: NA
CDR3: CASSQSAQQGSDEQYF
DNA: TGCGCCAGCAGCCAGAGTGCCCAGCAGGGAAGTGATGAGCAGTACTTC

D: NA
J: TRBJ1-5
V: TRBV28
length: 14
size: NA
CDR3: CASRRQGGNQPQHF
DNA: TGTGCCAGCCGCCGGCAGGGCGGCAATCAGCCCCAGCATTTT

D: TRBD1
J: TRBJ2-3
V: TRBV27
length: 15
size: NA
CDR3: CASSLRYLQGATQYF
DNA: TGTGCCAGCAGTTTGCGGTATCTACAGGGGGCTACGCAGTATTTT

D: TRBD1
J: TRBJ1-1
V: TRBV27
length: 18
size: NA
CDR3: CASSLISWDRGLGTEAFF
DNA: TGTGCCAGCAGTTTAATTAGTTGGGACAGGGGGCTTGGCACTGAAGCTTTCTTT

D: TRBD1
J: TRBJ1-6
V: TRBV10-3
length: 15
size: NA
CDR3: CAIRDRTGGYSPLHF
DNA: TGTGCCATCAGGGACAGGACAGGGGGTTATTCACCCCTCCACTTT

D: TRBD1
J: TRBJ2-1
V: TRBV18
length: 16
size: NA
CDR3: CASSPPIQGSYNEQFF
DNA: TGTGCCAGCTCACCACCGATACAGGGGTCCTACAATGAGCAGTTCTTC

D: TRBD1
J: TRBJ2-6
V: TRBV11-2
length: 19
size: NA
CDR3: CASSLPRKQGLWGANVLTF
DNA: TGTGCCAGCAGCTTACCGCGTAAACAGGGGCTCTGGGGGGCCAACGTCCTGACTTTC

D: TRBD2
J: TRBJ2-7
V: TRBV2
length: 16
size: few
CDR3: CASSEASGRVSYEQYF
DNA: TGTGCCAGCAGTGAAGCTAGCGGGAGGGTATCCTACGAGCAGTACTTC

D: TRBD1
J: TRBJ1-2
V: TRBV25-1
length: 14
size: NA
CDR3: CASSEPGQVYGYTF
DNA: TGTGCCAGCAGTGAACCGGGACAGGTTTATGGCTACACCTTC

D: TRBD1
J: TRBJ2-7
V: TRBV13
length: 15
size: NA
CDR3: CASTRQGSSSYEQYF
DNA: TGTGCCAGCACCAGACAGGGGTCGAGCTCCTACGAGCAGTACTTC